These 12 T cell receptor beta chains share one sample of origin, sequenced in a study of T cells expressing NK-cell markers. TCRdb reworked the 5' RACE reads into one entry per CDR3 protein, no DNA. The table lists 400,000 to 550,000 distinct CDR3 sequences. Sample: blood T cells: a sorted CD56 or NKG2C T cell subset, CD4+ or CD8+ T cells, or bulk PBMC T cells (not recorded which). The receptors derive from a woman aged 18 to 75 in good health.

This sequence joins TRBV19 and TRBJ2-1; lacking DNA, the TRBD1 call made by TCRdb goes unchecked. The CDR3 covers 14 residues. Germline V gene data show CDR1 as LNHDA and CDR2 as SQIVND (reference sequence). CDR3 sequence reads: CASSIAPGGNEQFF. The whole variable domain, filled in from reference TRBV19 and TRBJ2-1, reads DGGITQSPKYLFRKEGQNVTLSCEQNLNHDAMYWYRQDPGQGLRLIYYSQIVNDFQKGDIAEGYSVSREKKESFPLTVTSAQKNPTAFYLCASSIAPGGNEQFFGPGTRLTVL.

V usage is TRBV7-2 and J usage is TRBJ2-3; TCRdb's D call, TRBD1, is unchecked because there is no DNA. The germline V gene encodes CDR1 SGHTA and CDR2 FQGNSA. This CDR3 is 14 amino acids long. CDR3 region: CASSLGGAGDTQYF. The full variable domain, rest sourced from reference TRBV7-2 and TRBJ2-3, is GAGVSQSPSNKVTEKGKDVELRCDPISGHTALYWYRQSLGQGLEFLIYFQGNSAPDKSGLPSDRFSAERTGGSVSTLTIQRTQQEDSAVYLCASSLGGAGDTQYFGPGTRLTVL.

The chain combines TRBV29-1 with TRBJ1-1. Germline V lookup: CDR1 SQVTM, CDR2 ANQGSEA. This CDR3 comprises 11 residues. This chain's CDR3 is CSVDAGPEAFF.

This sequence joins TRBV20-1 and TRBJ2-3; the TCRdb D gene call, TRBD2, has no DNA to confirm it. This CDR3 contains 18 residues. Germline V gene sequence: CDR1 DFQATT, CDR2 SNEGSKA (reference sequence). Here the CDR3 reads CSARERAGALQGTDTQYF.

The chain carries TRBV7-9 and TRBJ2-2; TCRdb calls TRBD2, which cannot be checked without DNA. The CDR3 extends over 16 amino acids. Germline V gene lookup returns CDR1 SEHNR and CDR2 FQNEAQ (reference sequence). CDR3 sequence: CASSSRTRRRTGELFF.

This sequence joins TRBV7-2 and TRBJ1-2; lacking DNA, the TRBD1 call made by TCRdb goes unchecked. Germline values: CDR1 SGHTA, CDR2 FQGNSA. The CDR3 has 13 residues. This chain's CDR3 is CASSLQQGYGYTF.

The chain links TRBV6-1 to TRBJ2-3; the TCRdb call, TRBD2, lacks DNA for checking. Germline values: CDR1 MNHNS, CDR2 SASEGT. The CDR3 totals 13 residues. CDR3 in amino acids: CASTTGIKDTQYF.

CDR3 region: CASSLSWIAGGNEQFF. This rearrangement joins TRBV27 to TRBJ2-1; the TCRdb D gene call, TRBD2, has no DNA to confirm it. The CDR3 consists of 16 residues. Germline loops: CDR1 MNHEY, CDR2 SMNVEV (reference sequence).

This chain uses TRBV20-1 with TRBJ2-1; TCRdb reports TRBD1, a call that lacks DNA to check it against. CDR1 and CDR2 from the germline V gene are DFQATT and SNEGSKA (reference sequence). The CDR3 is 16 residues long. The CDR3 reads CSATTSWGTGVNEQFF.

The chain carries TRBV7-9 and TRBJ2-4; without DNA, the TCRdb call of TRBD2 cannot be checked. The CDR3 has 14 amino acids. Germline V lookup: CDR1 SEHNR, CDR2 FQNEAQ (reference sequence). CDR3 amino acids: CASSLEARANIQYF.

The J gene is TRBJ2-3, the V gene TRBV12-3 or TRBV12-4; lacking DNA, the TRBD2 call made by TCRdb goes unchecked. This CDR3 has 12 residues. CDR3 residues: CASRDPGLAQYF.

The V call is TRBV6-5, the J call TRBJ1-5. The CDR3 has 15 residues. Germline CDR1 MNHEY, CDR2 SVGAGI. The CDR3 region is CASSYQGGDNQPQHF.